These 10 T cell receptor beta chains share one sample of origin, sequenced in a study of T cells in women clearing cervical HPV infection. Here immunoSEQ multiplex PCR was the method, and the copy in TCRdb shows in-frame clones only, minus some. There are tens of thousands of clones in the sample, with 5.5% to 8.5% held by the top ten. Sequencing input: blood buffy coat. These receptors originate from a woman between 18 and 69 years old with a cervical HPV16 infection that either progressed to CIN3+ or cleared (not recorded which).

A remark on this clone: Coverage ceases 3 residues before the CDR3 finishes, and the germline J gene fills in the end. V is TRBV6-2 or TRBV6-3 and J is TRBJ1-1; TRBD1 matches at 9 bases. CDR1 and CDR2 (germline): MNHEY, SVGEGT. The J segment lost 5 bases and the V segment lost 6 bases, leaving 7 bases of the junction unmatched. The CDR3 runs 14 residues. The covered CDR3 bases are TGTGCCAGCAGCTCTGGACAGGGGAGGACTGAA. Its translation: CASSSGQGRTE. The full CDR3 protein reads CASSSGQGRTEAFF.

Concerning this clone: With the read ending 3 residues before the CDR3 end, the germline J gene is used to fill in that end. The rearrangement joins TRBV30 to TRBJ1-2, with D perhaps TRBD1 (6 bases). Germline CDR1 GTSNPN, CDR2 SVGIG (reference sequence). The CDR3 runs 12 residues. V was trimmed by 8 bases and J by 4 bases, leaving 14 bases between them. CDR3 DNA, as far as it was read: TGTGCCCTAGGGCAGGGGTCCTATGGC. This sequence encodes CALGQGSYG. The full-length CDR3 reads as CALGQGSYGYTF.

About this clone itself: The CDR3 end lies 3 residues beyond the end of the read and is filled in from the germline J gene. The J gene is TRBJ1-2, the V gene TRBV7-9; 9 bases map to TRBD1. The CDR3 runs to 14 residues. CDR1 and CDR2 from the germline V gene are SEHNR and FQNEAQ (reference sequence). CDR3 loop: CASSAPGTGWRYTF. The covered CDR3 bases are TGTGCCAGCAGCGCCCCCGGGACAGGGTGGAGG.

Notes on this clone: The CDR3 end is not reached by the read, which stops 3 residues before it; the germline J gene fills it in. The chain carries TRBV4-1 and TRBJ1-2; tentative D call: TRBD1 (5 bases). Germline CDR1 MGHRA, CDR2 YSYEKL. CDR3 length: 13 residues. The V gene lost 4 bases and the J gene lost 7 bases, with 13 bases spanning the gap. CDR3 DNA (partial): TGCGCCAGCAGCCGACCCCAGGGAATTGGC. It encodes CASSRPQGIG. The complete CDR3 sequence is CASSRPQGIGYTF.

As regards this clone: The read is 3 residues too short to cover the CDR3 end, so that end is filled in from the germline J gene. J is TRBJ2-5 and V is TRBV6-4; 12 bases align to TRBD2. From germline, CDR1 is MRHNA and CDR2 SNTAGT. The V gene end was trimmed by 4 bases and the J gene end by 4 bases; junction bases not matched to a gene: 4. This CDR3 contains 15 residues. This CDR3 reads CASSAGLAGIETQYF. CDR3 DNA (partial): TGTGCCAGCAGTGCAGGACTAGCGGGGATAGAGACC.

Worth noting for this clone: The CDR3 end is not reached by the read, which stops 3 residues before it; the germline J gene fills it in. The chain joins TRBV7-3 to TRBJ2-1; D uncertain. The germline gives CDR1 SGHTA, CDR2 FQGTGA. This CDR3 spans 14 amino acids. V was trimmed by 1 base and J by 4 bases, leaving 8 bases between them. The sequenced CDR3 bases are TGTGCCAGCAGCTTAAAAGACGGGTACAATGAG. This sequence encodes CASSLKDGYNE. The entire CDR3 protein reads CASSLKDGYNEQFF.

CDR3 in amino acids: CASSPWERGYEQYF. The sequenced part of the CDR3 DNA is TGCGCCAGCAGCCCCTGGGAGCGGGGTTACGAG. V usage is TRBV5-1 and J usage is TRBJ2-7; TRBD2 matches at 7 bases. The read halts 3 residues ahead of the CDR3 end, with the missing end drawn from the germline J gene. Germline trimming cut 4 bases from V and 4 bases from J; bases unmatched to any gene: 8. This CDR3 has 14 residues. CDR1 SGHRS and CDR2 YFSETQ come from the germline V gene.

In regard to this clone: The CDR3 is cut off 3 residues early in the read; its end comes from the germline J gene. The rearrangement links TRBV18 to TRBJ2-7; 8 bases align to TRBD2. V was pared by 5 bases and J by 5 bases, with 8 bases of the junction left unmatched. This CDR3 is built from 14 residues. Looked up from germline, CDR1 is KGHSH and CDR2 is LQKENI. CDR3 residues: CASSNRGGPNEQYF. CDR3 DNA, as far as it was read: TGTGCCAGCTCAAATCGGGGGGGCCCCAACGAG.

About this clone itself: The read is 3 residues too short to cover the CDR3 end, so that end is filled in from the germline J gene. J is TRBJ2-1 and V is TRBV12-3 or TRBV12-4, with D unresolved. Trimming stripped 6 bases from V and 8 bases from J, with 8 bases between. The CDR3 is 11 amino acids. CDR3 DNA (partial): TGTGCCAGCAGCCCCTTATATGAG. It yields the protein CASSPLYE. The entire CDR3 is CASSPLYEQFF.

A remark on this clone: The read terminates 3 residues before the CDR3 end, so the remaining end is supplied by the germline J gene. The chain links TRBV19 to TRBJ2-2; possible D gene TRBD1, 5 bases. Germline loops: CDR1 LNHDA, CDR2 SQIVND (reference sequence). V was pared by 3 bases and J by 1 base, with 15 bases between. CDR3 length: 17 amino acids. The CDR3 DNA, read in part, is TGTGCCAGTAGTATCGCAACAGGACGGCTGAACACCGGGGAG. Translation gives CASSIATGRLNTGE. The whole CDR3 sequence reads CASSIATGRLNTGELFF.